This TCR beta chain appears in the sequencing data of a study of immune evolution from preneoplasia to lung adenocarcinoma. As concerns this clone: What it recognizes is unknown.

Histologic diagnosis was independently verified by two lung pathologists. TCRdb's table, derived via immunoSEQ multiplex PCR, lists solely in-frame clones and lacks some. The repertoire holds more than 4,500 clones, over 65% seen once, with 3% to 4.5% in the top ten. Germline CDR1 is SEHNR and CDR2 is FQNEAQ (reference sequence). Trimming took 3 bases from V and 4 from J, leaving 9 bases between them. The CDR3 runs 13 residues. Study-wide points: From normal lung to invasive adenocarcinoma, top clone frequencies appeared to decrease.

The clonotype was recovered from a person aged 60 to 80 with lung adenocarcinoma. The chain employs TRBV7-9 and TRBJ2-5; possibly TRBD1 or TRBD2 for D (6 bases each). The sequenced sample consisted of FFPE minimally invasive lung adenocarcinoma tissue. CDR3 in amino acids: CASSLGGLETQYF. CDR3 nucleotide sequence: TGTGCCAGCAGCTTGGGGGGCTTAGAGACCCAGTACTTC. Full variable domain (outside the CDR3, taken from reference TRBV7-9 and TRBJ2-5): DTGVSQNPRHKITKRGQNVTFRCDPISEHNRLYWYRQTLGQGPEFLTYFQNEAQLEKSRLLSDRFSAERPKGSFSTLEIQRTEQGDSAMYLCASSLGGLETQYFGPGTRLLVL.